Below, one T cell receptor (beta chain) is given with its context. As yet, its antigen is unknown. In germline, CDR1 is SQVTM, CDR2 ANQGSEA. The V end lost 6 bases, the J end lost 1 base, and 9 bases lay between the germline ends. The CDR3 loop spans 12 amino acids. These data are taken from a study of T cell clonotyping in hematopoietic cell transplantation. Profiled with immunoSEQ multiplex PCR; TCRdb holds only in-frame clones, not every one. The profile shows 70,000 or so clones, 94% of them singletons. Study-level results: Recipient TCR diversity dropped after transplant; expanded clonotypes rose from day 30 to 180. At the given depth, recipient repertoires were over 95% de novo clonotypes.

The sample was peripheral blood mononuclear cells. The sequence derives from a man aged 45-65 years in good health. Some clones in this sample may be carry-over from other donors' samples. This chain joins TRBV29-1 and TRBJ2-5, with D possibly TRBD2 on 5 matching bases. The DNA for the CDR3 is TGCAGCGTGCAAGAGGGCCAAGAGACCCAGTACTTC. This encodes CSVQEGQETQYF.